The 3 T cell receptor beta chains presented below share a single source sample, sequenced in a study of T cells in Graves' hyperthyroidism and ophthalmopathy. Amplification of TCR beta CDR3 regions was performed using RNA transcripts as template. First-round RT-PCR with HTBI primers amplified the TCR CDR3 region. One entry per CDR3 protein, called by TCRdb with MiXCR from the multiplex PCR reads. Among 700,000 or so distinct CDR3 sequences listed, roughly 15% were seen once. The source material was blood. The origin of the receptors is a man aged 18 to 29 with Graves' hyperthyroidism.

CDR3 sequence reads: CASSEGTTENSPLHF. CDR3 coding DNA: TGTGCCAGCAGCGAAGGGACAACCGAGAATTCACCCCTCCACTTT. This chain joins TRBV9 and TRBJ1-6; D is perhaps TRBD1 (6 bases). Trimming left V 3 bases short and J 7 bases short, with 14 bases between. CDR1 and CDR2 from the germline V gene are SGDLS and YYNGEE. The CDR3 spans 15 residues.

V usage is TRBV6-2 or TRBV6-3 and J usage is TRBJ2-7, with D maybe TRBD1 (5 bases). CDR3 length: 15 amino acids. From germline, CDR1 is MNHEY and CDR2 SVGEGT. V was clipped by 6 bases and J by 4 bases, with 19 bases between them. The CDR3: CASRPSTGSLYEQYF. For the CDR3, the DNA is TGTGCCAGCAGGCCCTCCACAGGCTCCCTATACGAGCAGTACTTC.

In its sample, this clonotype was seen a few times. The J gene is TRBJ1-5, the V gene TRBV7-3; TRBD1 might be the D (5 bases). Germline V gene data show CDR1 as SGHTA and CDR2 as FQGTGA. CDR3 size: 13 residues. V was cut by 2 bases and J by 5 bases, with 7 bases left in between. The CDR3 spells CASSLGAHQPQHF. CDR3 bases: TGTGCCAGCAGCTTAGGGGCCCATCAGCCCCAGCATTTT.